These 29 T cell receptor beta chains were sequenced from one sample in a study of shared clonotypes between healthy human individuals. Profiling relied on immunoSEQ multiplex PCR, and the TCRdb table lists in-frame clones only, not all of them. The sample lists a few million clones, approximately 95% occurring once. The sample consisted of naive CD4+ T cells from PBMCs. Subset reported: CD45RA+ positively selected. Receptors were obtained from a man younger than 35 in good health. Some clones in this sample may be carry-over from other donors' samples.

CDR3 in amino acids: CASSTTGTVSTDTQYF. The CDR3 DNA sequence: TGTGCCAGTAGTACCACCGGGACTGTTAGCACAGATACGCAGTATTTT. V and J are TRBV19 and TRBJ2-3, with D maybe TRBD2 (6 bases). The V end lost 4 bases, the J end lost 0 bases, and 14 bases lay between the germline ends. Looked up from germline, CDR1 is LNHDA and CDR2 is SQIVND (reference sequence). The CDR3 extends over 16 amino acids. The full variable domain, its missing parts supplied by reference TRBV19 and TRBJ2-3, is DGGITQSPKYLFRKEGQNVTLSCEQNLNHDAMYWYRQDPGQGLRLIYYSQIVNDFQKGDIAEGYSVSREKKESFPLTVTSAQKNPTAFYLCASSTTGTVSTDTQYFGPGTRLTVL.

This clone was detected only once. The V and J genes are TRBV7-2 and TRBJ2-7, with 7 bases aligning to TRBD2. Trimming removed 2 bases from V and 0 bases from J; junction bases left unmatched: 7. This CDR3 spans 16 amino acids. Germline assignment: CDR1 SGHTA and CDR2 FQGNSA. CDR3 coding DNA: TGTGCCAGCAGCTTATTATCAGCGGGGAGCTCCTACGAGCAGTACTTC. This encodes CASSLLSAGSSYEQYF.

This clone was detected once. DNA of the CDR3: TGTGCCAGCAGATACGGACAGGGAAACACTGAAGCTTTCTTT. As protein: CASRYGQGNTEAFF. The chain recombines TRBV6-5 with TRBJ1-1; 8 nucleotides match TRBD1. In germline, CDR1 is MNHEY, CDR2 SVGAGI. The CDR3 is 14 residues long. V was clipped by 6 bases and J by 2 bases; unmatched bases: 5.

The chain uses TRBV19 and TRBJ2-7; D remains ambiguous. Germline V CDR1 and CDR2: LNHDA, SQIVND (reference sequence). The CDR3 runs to 14 residues. The V and J ends lost 0 bases and 8 bases respectively, with 14 bases between them. The CDR3 here is CASSIDSPSTKQYF. CDR3 in DNA: TGTGCCAGTAGTATAGACAGCCCCTCTACGAAGCAGTACTTC.

The chain uses TRBV5-4 and TRBJ1-2, with 7 positions matching TRBD1. Losses at the gene ends were 5 bases for V and 7 bases for J; bases not matched to a gene: 8. CDR3 length: 13 residues. Germline V lookup: CDR1 SGHNT, CDR2 YYREEE (reference sequence). The CDR3 nucleotides are TGTGCCAGCAGTCATGACAGGGTGGCTGGCTACACCTTC. It specifies CASSHDRVAGYTF.

The J gene is TRBJ2-7, the V gene TRBV11-2; tentatively, D is TRBD1 (6 bases). The CDR3 spans 14 residues. Germline CDR1 SGHAT, CDR2 FQNNGV. V was cut by 3 bases and J by 3 bases, with 12 bases left in between. CDR3: CASSFRRTDYEQYF. CDR3 bases: TGTGCCAGCAGCTTTCGCAGGACAGACTACGAGCAGTACTTC.

This clone was detected only once. This chain joins TRBV7-3 and TRBJ2-1; D may correspond to TRBD1 or TRBD2 (6 bases each). Germline assignment: CDR1 SGHTA and CDR2 FQGTGA. The CDR3 is 15 amino acids. V was cut by 1 base and J by 7 bases, with 14 bases left in between. DNA of the CDR3: TGTGCCAGCAGCTTAAGAGCGGAGGGGGTGAATGAGCAGTTCTTC. It translates to CASSLRAEGVNEQFF.

The V and J genes are TRBV5-8 and TRBJ1-3; D call uncertain. The CDR3 extends over 16 amino acids. Germline-derived CDR1 and CDR2 are SGHTS and YDEGEE. Trimming removed 0 bases from V and 0 bases from J, with 10 bases in between. CDR3 sequence: CASSLDYVISGNTIYF. CDR3 DNA sequence: TGTGCCAGCAGCTTGGACTACGTCATCTCTGGAAACACCATATATTTT.

For this clone: Within the sample, other DNA sequences also encode this same CDR3. CDR3 region: CSVAHRSYEQYF. For the CDR3, the DNA is TGCAGCGTTGCTCACCGATCCTACGAGCAGTACTTC. The chain is built from TRBV29-1 and TRBJ2-7; D gene uncertain. This CDR3 has 12 amino acids. Germline V CDR1 and CDR2: SQVTM, ANQGSEA. V lost 4 bases to trimming and J lost 1 base, with 8 bases between them.

This chain joins TRBV15 and TRBJ2-3, with TRBD1 matching over 10 bases. The J segment lost 5 bases and the V segment lost 2 bases, leaving 10 bases of the junction unmatched. Germline loops: CDR1 LNHNV, CDR2 YYDKDF (reference sequence). The CDR3 sequence is 17 residues long. The CDR3 DNA sequence: TGTGCCACCAGCAGACGCCTCGGGACAGGGGAAGGAGATACGCAGTATTTT. Its protein product is CATSRRLGTGEGDTQYF.

V is TRBV28 and J is TRBJ1-4, with TRBD1 matching 7 bases. There are 15 residues in the CDR3. The germline V gene has CDR1 MDHEN and CDR2 SYDVKM. The ends lost 1 base at V and 6 bases at J; junction bases unmatched: 5. The CDR3 loop reads CASSLSGGGDEKLFF. CDR3 DNA sequence: TGTGCCAGCAGTTTATCAGGAGGGGGCGATGAAAAACTGTTTTTT. The full variable domain, rest sourced from reference TRBV28 and TRBJ1-4, is DVKVTQSSRYLVKRTGEKVFLECVQDMDHENMFWYRQDPGLGLRLIYFSYDVKMKEKGDIPEGYSVSREKKERFSLILESASTNQTSMYLCASSLSGGGDEKLFFGSGTQLSVL.

This clone was detected once. V is TRBV28 and J is TRBJ2-4, with D uncertain. V dropped 5 bases and J dropped 1 base, with 12 bases sitting between them. CDR3 length: 15 residues. Looked up from germline, CDR1 is MDHEN and CDR2 is SYDVKM. CDR3 sequence reads: CASSREAGAKNIQYF. In nucleotides, the CDR3 is TGTGCCAGCAGTCGAGAGGCTGGGGCCAAAAACATTCAGTACTTC.

J is TRBJ1-1 and V is TRBV7-9; the D is unclear. The V and J ends lost 5 bases and 5 bases respectively, with 12 bases between them. The CDR3 has 13 residues. CDR1 and CDR2 (germline): SEHNR, FQNEAQ (reference sequence). CDR3 sequence reads: CASSENLGTEAFF. The CDR3 coding sequence is TGTGCCAGCAGCGAAAACCTAGGGACTGAAGCTTTCTTT.

CDR3 sequence reads: CASSDPTGVNEQFF. The CDR3 DNA follows: TGCGCCAGCAGCGACCCGACGGGCGTCAATGAGCAGTTCTTC. The rearrangement links TRBV5-1 to TRBJ2-1; D unresolved. Germline V gene lookup returns CDR1 SGHRS and CDR2 YFSETQ. V was pared by 4 bases and J by 6 bases, with 14 bases between. The CDR3 has 14 amino acids.

The chain combines TRBV19 with TRBJ1-5; 8 bases match TRBD1. Trimming took 9 bases from V and 1 from J; bases not matched to a gene: 8. The CDR3 covers 15 residues. Per germline, CDR1 LNHDA and CDR2 SQIVND (reference sequence). CDR3 sequence: CASTSTGASNQPQHF. The CDR3 bases are TGTGCCAGCACCTCGACAGGGGCGAGCAATCAGCCCCAGCATTTT.

This chain links TRBV6-1 with TRBJ1-2, with D perhaps matching TRBD1 (5 bases). CDR3 length equals 14 residues. Trimming took 4 bases from V and 5 from J, leaving 14 bases between them. Germline CDR1 MNHNS, CDR2 SASEGT. The CDR3 here is CASSAGQGGYGYTF. For the CDR3, the DNA is TGTGCCAGCAGTGCCGGTCAGGGAGGGTATGGCTACACCTTC.

Concerning this clone: One end of the junction fails to match germline, which may point to a read error. This rearrangement joins TRBV2 to TRBJ2-2; D is perhaps TRBD1 or TRBD2 (6 bases each). The length of the CDR3 is 13 residues. From germline, CDR1 is SNHLY and CDR2 FYNNEI. Here the CDR3 reads CAGGLTNTGELFF. In DNA form, the CDR3 reads TGCGCCGGGGGCCTAACAAACACCGGGGAGCTGTTTTTT. The whole variable domain, filled in from reference TRBV2 and TRBJ2-2, reads EPEVTQTPSHQVTQMGQEVILRCVPISNHLYFYWYRQILGQKVEFLVSFYNNEISEKSEIFDDQFSVERPDGSNFTLKIRSTKLEDSAMYFCAGGLTNTGELFFGEGSRLTVL.

This clone is a singleton in its sample. The chain is built from TRBV5-1 and TRBJ2-7, with 7 bases aligning to TRBD1. CDR1 and CDR2 (germline): SGHRS, YFSETQ. V was clipped by 0 bases and J by 3 bases; unmatched bases: 9. The CDR3 length is 16 residues. The CDR3 region has the DNA TGCGCCAGCAGCTTGGGAACCTTTGCAGGGGGCTACGAGCAGTACTTC. This codes for CASSLGTFAGGYEQYF.

The CDR3, as DNA: TGCGCCAGCAGCCACCAAATCGGGGCCGACTATGGCTACACCTTC. This translates into CASSHQIGADYGYTF. This chain links TRBV4-3 with TRBJ1-2, with a tentative D call TRBD1 (5 bases). The germline V and J ends were trimmed by 3 bases and 3 bases, with 14 bases remaining between them. The CDR3 runs to 15 residues. Per germline, CDR1 LGHNA and CDR2 YSLEER.

As DNA, the CDR3 is TGTGCCAGTAGCTTAGCAGGGTACACTGAAGCTTTCTTT. Translation gives CASSLAGYTEAFF. V is TRBV19 and J is TRBJ1-1; D possibly corresponds to TRBD1 (5 bases). Deletions cut 6 bases from V and 3 bases from J, with 11 bases between. The CDR3 is 13 residues long. Germline V gives CDR1 LNHDA, CDR2 SQIVND (reference sequence). The variable domain in full, with the rest retrieved from reference TRBV19 and TRBJ1-1, is DGGITQSPKYLFRKEGQNVTLSCEQNLNHDAMYWYRQDPGQGLRLIYYSQIVNDFQKGDIAEGYSVSREKKESFPLTVTSAQKNPTAFYLCASSLAGYTEAFFGQGTRLTVV.

This chain joins TRBV7-9 and TRBJ2-7, with 10 nucleotides matching TRBD2. The CDR3 runs to 15 residues. The V and J ends lost 3 bases and 5 bases, in that order; junction bases with no gene match: 7. Germline V gives CDR1 SEHNR, CDR2 FQNEAQ (reference sequence). The CDR3 loop is CASSFLAGVSDEQYF. The CDR3 DNA is TGTGCCAGCAGCTTCCTAGCGGGAGTAAGCGACGAGCAGTACTTC.

The CDR3 reads CASSLSAGGADTQYF. The CDR3 coding sequence is TGTGCCAGCAGCTTATCAGCAGGGGGCGCAGATACGCAGTATTTT. The chain uses TRBV7-3 and TRBJ2-3; TRBD1 matches 8 bases. CDR3 length equals 15 residues. V lost 2 bases and J lost 4; bases outside the gene matches: 5. Germline assignment: CDR1 SGHTA and CDR2 FQGTGA.

J is TRBJ2-7 and V is TRBV5-4; 10 bases line up with TRBD2. Germline V gives CDR1 SGHNT, CDR2 YYREEE (reference sequence). The CDR3 runs 14 residues. Unmatched junction bases numbered 2, after V lost 0 bases and J lost 5 bases. CDR3: CASSLASGSDEQYF. Written as DNA, the CDR3 is TGTGCCAGCAGCTTGGCTAGCGGGAGTGACGAGCAGTACTTC.

This clone was observed a few times. This chain joins TRBV14 and TRBJ1-1; D gene ambiguous. The V end was cut by 1 base, the J end by 1 base, with 7 bases between. The CDR3 has 14 amino acids. Germline loops: CDR1 SGHDN, CDR2 FVKESK. DNA for the CDR3: TGTGCCAGCAGCCAAGTATGGAAGAACACTGAAGCTTTCTTT. Protein sequence: CASSQVWKNTEAFF.

The V call is TRBV5-1, the J call TRBJ1-2; TRBD1 matches at 8 bases. The CDR3 is 14 amino acids. Germline V gives CDR1 SGHRS, CDR2 YFSETQ. V was pared by 2 bases and J by 8 bases, with 8 bases of the junction left unmatched. CDR3 bases: TGCGCCAGCAGCTTACAGGGGGACCCGGGAGGCTACACCTTC. Its translation: CASSLQGDPGGYTF. The complete variable domain, with remaining parts taken from reference TRBV5-1 and TRBJ1-2, reads KAGVTQTPRYLIKTRGQQVTLSCSPISGHRSVSWYQQTPGQGLQFLFEYFSETQRNKGNFPGRFSGRQFSNSRSEMNVSTLELGDSALYLCASSLQGDPGGYTFGSGTRLTVV.

The J gene is TRBJ2-5, the V gene TRBV25-1, with 13 bases fitting TRBD2. Germline V CDR1 and CDR2: MGHDK, SYGVNS. V shed 3 bases, J shed 4 bases, and the junction held 5 bases outside the gene matches. The CDR3 is 16 residues long. The CDR3 DNA reads TGTGCCAGCAGTGAGTGGCGACTAGCGGGAGGAGAGACCCAGTACTTC. This gives the protein CASSEWRLAGGETQYF. The variable domain in full, completed from reference TRBV25-1 and TRBJ2-5, reads EADIYQTPRYLVIGTGKKITLECSQTMGHDKMYWYQQDPGMELHLIHYSYGVNSTEKGDLSSESTVSRIRTEHFPLTLESARPSHTSQYLCASSEWRLAGGETQYFGPGTRLLVL.

This clone has only one observation. V gene TRBV18 combines with J gene TRBJ1-2; 10 positions agree with TRBD1. V trimming: 4 bases; J trimming: 3 bases; junction bases outside the gene matches: 5. Germline loops: CDR1 KGHSH, CDR2 LQKENI. The CDR3 has 15 residues. For the CDR3, the DNA is TGTGCCAGCTCACGTGGCGGACAGGGGGACTATGGCTACACCTTC. Protein sequence: CASSRGGQGDYGYTF.

This clone was picked up one time. The V call is TRBV10-3, the J call TRBJ2-2; 14 bases are shared with TRBD2. Germline CDR1 is ENHRY and CDR2 is SYGVKD. This CDR3 has 19 amino acids. Trimming took 6 bases from V and 1 from J; bases not matched to a gene: 10. The CDR3, as DNA: TGTGCCATCAGCGATCGGACTAGCGGGAGGTCTTTGAACACCGGGGAGCTGTTTTTT. Protein: CAISDRTSGRSLNTGELFF.

V and J are TRBV29-1 and TRBJ1-2; 10 nucleotides align to TRBD1. The CDR3 length is 14 residues. Looked up from germline, CDR1 is SQVTM and CDR2 is ANQGSEA. V shed 6 bases, J shed 2 bases, and the junction held 6 bases outside the gene matches. For the CDR3, the DNA is TGCAGCGTGGAACCGGGACAGGGGAACTATGGCTACACCTTC. As protein: CSVEPGQGNYGYTF.